One sample yielded the 17 T cell receptor beta chains listed below, sequenced in a study of cytomegalovirus exposure and HLA in healthy donors. PCR primers comprised 60 Vbeta and 13 Jbeta primers. Profiling relied on immunoSEQ multiplex PCR, and the TCRdb table lists in-frame clones only, not all of them. The table records about 150,000 clones, 84% of them present only once. Sequencing was done on a sample of PBMCs. These receptors came from a boy aged 2-15 years in good health and CMV-seronegative.

The CDR3 protein is CASSWGTWDRDNYGYTF. CDR3 nucleotides: TGCGCCAGCAGCTGGGGCACCTGGGACAGAGATAACTATGGCTACACCTTC. The chain has TRBV5-1 and TRBJ1-2, with 7 bases matching TRBD1. V was clipped by 3 bases and J by 1 base; unmatched bases: 12. CDR1 is SGHRS and CDR2 is YFSETQ in the germline V gene. The CDR3 spans 17 residues.

The chain combines TRBV6-5 with TRBJ2-1; TRBD1 matches at 7 bases. The CDR3 consists of 15 residues. Germline-derived CDR1 and CDR2 are MNHEY and SVGAGI. V lost 6 bases to trimming and J lost 3 bases; unmatched junction nucleotides: 8. CDR3 protein: CASRQTGTYYNEQFF. CDR3 coding DNA: TGTGCCAGCAGACAGACAGGGACCTACTACAATGAGCAGTTCTTC.

The rearrangement uses TRBV21-1 and TRBJ1-5; TRBD1 was called by the table and not checked on the DNA. TRBV21-1 counts as a pseudogene. This CDR3 region has 17 residues. The CDR3 here is CASSPADRTGSNQPQHF. CDR3 sequence (DNA): TGTGCCAGCAGCCCCGCGGATCGGACAGGGAGCAACCAGCCCCAGCATTTT.

The chain carries TRBV28 and TRBJ2-1, with TRBD2 identical over 7 bases. Unmatched junction bases numbered 15, after V lost 10 bases and J lost 6 bases. Germline V gene sequence: CDR1 MDHEN, CDR2 SYDVKM. The length of the CDR3 is 15 residues. The CDR3 loop reads CATEVGDYKTNEQFF. DNA of the CDR3: TGTGCCACCGAAGTGGGGGACTATAAGACCAATGAGCAGTTCTTC.

The chain uses TRBV5-1 and TRBJ1-2; perhaps TRBD1 as D (5 bases). The CDR3 covers 13 residues. Germline loops: CDR1 SGHRS, CDR2 YFSETQ. V was shortened by 0 bases and J by 7 bases, with 10 bases between the two germline ends. The CDR3 protein is CASSLDRGTGYTF. DNA of the CDR3: TGCGCCAGCAGCTTGGACCGCGGGACTGGCTACACCTTC.

This clone was recorded only once. J is TRBJ2-2 and V is TRBV5-6; TRBD1 is a possible D gene (5 bases). The CDR3 totals 14 residues. V was shortened by 0 bases and J by 5 bases, with 8 bases between the two germline ends. Germline CDR1 is SGHDT and CDR2 is YYEEEE. The CDR3: CASSLGQITGELFF. The CDR3 DNA reads as TGTGCCAGCAGCTTGGGACAGATTACCGGGGAGCTGTTTTTT.

The V and J genes are TRBV7-9 and TRBJ1-2; no reliable D call. The CDR3 consists of 14 residues. Germline CDR1 reads SEHNR; CDR2 reads FQNEAQ (reference sequence). The V end was cut by 4 bases, the J end by 4 bases, with 13 bases between. The DNA of the CDR3 is TGTGCCAGCAGCTCGGGAGGTGGGATCTATGGCTACACCTTC. This encodes CASSSGGGIYGYTF.

J is TRBJ2-7 and V is TRBV4-1, with 9 bases that match TRBD1. Trimming took 1 base from V and 3 from J; bases not matched to a gene: 7. Germline CDR1 reads MGHRA; CDR2 reads YSYEKL. The CDR3 sequence is 16 residues long. The chain's CDR3 is CASSQVFGTGSYEQYF. CDR3 sequence (DNA): TGCGCCAGCAGCCAAGTTTTCGGGACAGGGAGCTACGAGCAGTACTTC.

This clone was found a few times. The chain carries TRBV20-1 and TRBJ2-7; 7 nucleotides match TRBD1. This CDR3 has 11 amino acids. CDR1 is DFQATT, CDR2 SNEGSKA, per germline (reference sequence). The ends lost 5 bases at V and 6 bases at J; junction bases unmatched: 4. The CDR3 loop is CSAVGTAEQYF. Here the CDR3 DNA reads TGCAGTGCTGTAGGGACAGCCGAGCAGTACTTC.

This chain uses TRBV2 with TRBJ2-7; D not resolved. V was trimmed by 7 bases and J by 1 base, leaving 5 bases between them. CDR1 is SNHLY and CDR2 is FYNNEI in the germline V gene. CDR3 size: 11 residues. CDR3 in amino acids: CASTISYEQYF. DNA of the CDR3: TGTGCCAGCACTATTTCCTACGAGCAGTACTTC.

V is TRBV14 and J is TRBJ2-7, with D perhaps TRBD2 (6 bases). Per the germline V gene, CDR1 is SGHDN and CDR2 is FVKESK. V was pared by 4 bases and J by 5 bases, with 15 bases between. This CDR3 is built from 14 residues. The CDR3 protein is CASSRIWDSDEQYF. The CDR3 DNA is TGTGCCAGCAGCCGGATTTGGGACTCTGACGAGCAGTACTTC.

This clone was picked up a small number of times. This rearrangement joins TRBV5-6 to TRBJ1-3, with D maybe TRBD1 (5 bases). This CDR3 contains 15 residues. Germline V lookup: CDR1 SGHDT, CDR2 YYEEEE. With 4 bases removed from V and 4 bases from J, the gap between germline ends came to 15 bases. CDR3 nucleotide sequence: TGTGCCAGCAGCCGGGGGTTTTGGGGAGGAAACACCATATATTTT. It yields the protein CASSRGFWGGNTIYF.

The chain employs TRBV7-2 and TRBJ2-2; the match to TRBD2 covers 8 bases. The germline V gene encodes CDR1 SGHTA and CDR2 FQGNSA. CDR3 length: 17 residues. The junction had 14 bases not matched to a gene; V was cut back by 5 bases and J by 6 bases. CDR3 residues: CASSRGLERETSGELFF. The CDR3 region has the DNA TGTGCCAGCAGCCGTGGCCTAGAGCGGGAGACGTCCGGGGAGCTGTTTTTT.

This clone appeared a single time. The CDR3 bases are TGTGCCAGCAGCTTGGTACCAGGGGCGAGCTATGGCTACACCTTC. Its translation: CASSLVPGASYGYTF. The chain is built from TRBV5-8 and TRBJ1-2; D may be TRBD1 (6 bases). Per the germline V gene, CDR1 is SGHTS and CDR2 is YDEGEE. Trimming removed 0 bases at V and 4 bases at J, with 13 bases between. CDR3 length: 15 residues.

This clone was seen once. V usage is TRBV19 and J usage is TRBJ1-2; 7 bases are shared with TRBD1. The CDR3 extends over 13 amino acids. The junction had 8 bases not matched to a gene; V was cut back by 5 bases and J by 8 bases. CDR1 is LNHDA and CDR2 is SQIVND in the germline V gene (reference sequence). CDR3 region: CASSHRGLEGYTF. For the CDR3, the DNA is TGTGCCAGTAGTCATAGGGGGCTTGAGGGCTACACCTTC.

The chain links TRBV27 to TRBJ2-7, with 11 positions matching TRBD1. The CDR3 covers 15 residues. Germline V gene data show CDR1 as MNHEY and CDR2 as SMNVEV (reference sequence). Losses at the gene ends were 5 bases for V and 6 bases for J; bases not matched to a gene: 9. The CDR3 bases are TGTGCCAGCAGTCCGTCCGGGACAGGGGGGCCCGAGCAGTACTTC. Its protein product is CASSPSGTGGPEQYF.

The genes are TRBV6-6 and TRBJ2-7, with 8 bases that match TRBD2. Germline CDR1 reads MNHNY; CDR2 reads SVGAGI (reference sequence). The V segment lost 2 bases and the J segment 4 bases; nucleotides outside the gene matches: 7. CDR3 length: 15 amino acids. This CDR3 is CASSYLPSGRYEQYF. The DNA for the CDR3 is TGTGCCAGCAGTTACCTGCCCAGCGGGAGATACGAGCAGTACTTC.